The 21 T cell receptor beta chains reported below all come from one sample, sequenced in a study of T cell responses to AZD1222 COVID-19 vaccine. The protocol was immunoSEQ multiplex PCR, while the TCRdb copy is restricted to in-frame clones and leaves out a portion. This table holds 100,000 to 150,000 clones, roughly 90% found once. This sample comprised peripheral blood, obtained 28 days after the second AZD1222 dose. The receptors originated from an adult who received the AZD1222 COVID-19 vaccine.

This clone was found once. The chain joins TRBV30 to TRBJ2-1; 7 bases are a match to TRBD2. CDR3 length equals 15 residues. V gave up 0 bases and J gave up 8 bases; unmatched junction bases: 10. Germline V gives CDR1 GTSNPN, CDR2 SVGIG (reference sequence). The CDR3 loop is CAWSVRGRAVDEQFF. In DNA, the CDR3 is TGTGCCTGGAGTGTGCGTGGGAGGGCGGTGGATGAGCAGTTCTTC.

V usage is TRBV5-4 and J usage is TRBJ2-3; the match to TRBD2 covers 11 bases. V was pared by 4 bases and J by 4 bases, with 17 bases of the junction left unmatched. From germline, CDR1 is SGHNT and CDR2 YYREEE (reference sequence). This CDR3 is built from 19 residues. The CDR3 protein is CASSRWRPSGRMSADTQYF. The CDR3 nucleotides are TGTGCCAGCAGCCGGTGGCGGCCTAGCGGGAGGATGAGCGCAGATACGCAGTATTTT. Looking up the rest from reference TRBV5-4 and TRBJ2-3 gives the full variable domain: ETGVTQSPTHLIKTRGQQVTLRCSSQSGHNTVSWYQQALGQGPQFIFQYYREEENGRGNFPPRFSGLQFPNYSSELNVNALELDDSALYLCASSRWRPSGRMSADTQYFGPGTRLTVL.

Here the CDR3 DNA reads TGCGCCAGCAGTCAAGCGGGAGGAAGGCAGTATTTT. Translation: CASSQAGGRQYF. The chain links TRBV10-2 to TRBJ2-3; 9 bases map to TRBD2. V shed 5 bases and J 11 bases; nucleotides not matched to a gene: 5. The germline gives CDR1 WSHSY, CDR2 SAAADI. The CDR3 length is 12 residues.

This clone has only one observation. The V and J genes are TRBV7-9 and TRBJ1-3, with D unresolved. This CDR3 is 15 amino acids long. Germline lookup yields CDR1 SEHNR and CDR2 FQNEAQ (reference sequence). V lost 5 bases and J lost 0, with 11 bases in between. CDR3 loop: CASSPTYSSGNTIYF. The CDR3 DNA is TGTGCCAGCAGCCCCACGTACTCCTCTGGAAACACCATATATTTT.

This rearrangement joins TRBV3-1 (or the pseudogene TRBV3-2) to TRBJ1-4; tentatively, D is TRBD1 (5 bases). V was cut by 3 bases and J by 8 bases, with 10 bases left in between. This CDR3 has 13 residues. Germline CDR1 reads LGHDT; CDR2 reads YNNKEL (reference sequence). CDR3 nucleotide sequence: TGTGCCAGCAGCCATGGGGCATCCGAAAAACTGTTTTTT. It encodes CASSHGASEKLFF.

The chain recombines TRBV5-8 with TRBJ2-3; D not certain. The germline V gene has CDR1 SGHTS and CDR2 YDEGEE. The germline V and J ends were trimmed by 6 bases and 4 bases, with 6 bases remaining between them. The CDR3 extends over 11 amino acids. CDR3 nucleotide sequence: TGTGCCAGCAACCTAGCAGATACGCAGTATTTT. Translated, it gives CASNLADTQYF.

Comments on this clone: The sample holds other DNA sequences that translate to the same CDR3. The chain has TRBV18 and TRBJ1-1; D is ambiguous. This CDR3 has 13 residues. Germline CDR1 and CDR2: KGHSH and LQKENI. Trimming pared 1 base from V and 1 base from J, leaving 4 bases between. The CDR3 loop is CASSPQGNTEAFF. The CDR3 bases are TGTGCCAGCTCACCACAGGGGAACACTGAAGCTTTCTTT. Filled out from reference TRBV18 and TRBJ1-1, the complete variable domain reads NAGVMQNPRHLVRRRGQEARLRCSPMKGHSHVYWYRQLPEEGLKFMVYLQKENIIDESGMPKERFSAEFPKEGPSILRIQQVVRGDSAAYFCASSPQGNTEAFFGQGTRLTVV.

The rearrangement joins TRBV28 to TRBJ1-1; D may be TRBD1 (6 bases). Deletions cut 6 bases from V and 1 base from J, with 12 bases between. This CDR3 is 14 amino acids long. Germline V lookup: CDR1 MDHEN, CDR2 SYDVKM. The CDR3 region is CASRTGTSNTEAFF. CDR3 DNA sequence: TGTGCCAGCAGAACCGGGACATCGAACACTGAAGCTTTCTTT.

The chain carries TRBV21-1 and TRBJ2-7. TRBV21-1 is tagged as a pseudogene. This CDR3 spans 14 amino acids. As DNA, the CDR3 is TGTGCCAGCAGCAAAGTCGAACCTTACCACGAGCAGTACTTC. This sequence encodes CASSKVEPYHEQYF.

This sequence joins TRBV19 and TRBJ1-1, with TRBD1 identical over 10 bases. This CDR3 is built from 15 residues. V was pared by 5 bases and J by 4 bases, with 7 bases of the junction left unmatched. Germline CDR1 LNHDA, CDR2 SQIVND (reference sequence). The CDR3 sequence is CASSLKGTGVTEAFF. CDR3 nucleotides: TGTGCCAGTAGTCTTAAAGGGACAGGGGTCACTGAAGCTTTCTTT.

This sequence joins TRBV7-3 and TRBJ2-1; D is perhaps TRBD2 (5 bases). Trimming took 1 base from V and 4 from J, leaving 8 bases between them. The CDR3 loop spans 14 amino acids. Germline CDR1 is SGHTA and CDR2 is FQGTGA. The CDR3 sequence: CASSLNTGYNEQFF. CDR3 sequence (DNA): TGTGCCAGCAGCTTAAATACGGGGTACAATGAGCAGTTCTTC.

The chain is built from TRBV18 and TRBJ1-2; tentative D call: TRBD1 (5 bases). This CDR3 comprises 15 residues. V was shortened by 3 bases and J by 0 bases, with 11 bases between the two germline ends. CDR1 and CDR2 (germline): KGHSH, LQKENI. The CDR3 loop is CASSPNQGSNYGYTF. CDR3 nucleotide sequence: TGTGCCAGCTCACCGAATCAGGGATCTAACTATGGCTACACCTTC.

DNA for the CDR3: TGTGCCAGCAGTTTGGGGGGGTTCCCCTATGGCTACACCTTC. Amino acids: CASSLGGFPYGYTF. The chain recombines TRBV27 with TRBJ1-2; D possibly corresponds to TRBD1 (5 bases). Trimming took off 3 bases at V and 4 bases at J, with 12 bases between the two ends. The CDR3 extends over 14 amino acids. Germline CDR1 is MNHEY and CDR2 is SMNVEV (reference sequence).

This clone was detected once. The chain recombines TRBV12-3 or TRBV12-4 with TRBJ2-3; D is unclear. The V end was cut by 3 bases, the J end by 4 bases, with 2 bases between. CDR3 size: 11 residues. Here the CDR3 DNA reads TGTGCCAGCAGTTTTGCAGATACGCAGTATTTT. Protein sequence: CASSFADTQYF.

This clone was recorded only once. The rearrangement joins TRBV2 to TRBJ2-7, with TRBD1 identical over 11 bases. The germline V gene encodes CDR1 SNHLY and CDR2 FYNNEI. J gave up 6 bases and V 3 bases, and 4 bases lay outside the gene matches. CDR3 length equals 14 residues. Written as DNA, the CDR3 is TGTGCCAGCAGTGACCGGGACAGGGGGGGCGAGCAGTACTTC. It is translated as CASSDRDRGGEQYF.

The chain joins TRBV19 to TRBJ2-7; D is ambiguous. Per the germline V gene, CDR1 is LNHDA and CDR2 is SQIVND (reference sequence). The CDR3 length is 11 residues. V lost 4 bases to trimming and J lost 6 bases, with 7 bases between them. The CDR3 loop is CASSTEAEQYF. CDR3 sequence (DNA): TGTGCCAGTAGTACCGAGGCCGAGCAGTACTTC.

The chain recombines TRBV19 with TRBJ2-1; a possible D gene is TRBD2 (6 bases). The V end lost 3 bases, the J end lost 9 bases, and 21 bases lay between the germline ends. The germline gives CDR1 LNHDA, CDR2 SQIVND (reference sequence). CDR3 length: 16 residues. CDR3 in DNA: TGTGCCAGTAGTATCTCCCCGGGCGGGAACGGTATTGAGCAGTTCTTC. It is translated as CASSISPGGNGIEQFF.

The chain couples TRBV5-1 to TRBJ2-5; no clear D gene. The germline V gene has CDR1 SGHRS and CDR2 YFSETQ. The CDR3 runs 15 residues. The V gene lost 1 base and the J gene lost 5 bases, with 15 bases spanning the gap. The CDR3 loop reads CASSLRLGGVETQYF. CDR3 nucleotide sequence: TGCGCCAGCAGCTTGAGACTCGGTGGAGTCGAGACCCAGTACTTC.

The chain is built from TRBV7-9 and TRBJ1-1; TRBD1 matches at 7 bases. V lost 4 bases to trimming and J lost 0 bases; unmatched junction nucleotides: 5. This CDR3 has 15 amino acids. From germline, CDR1 is SEHNR and CDR2 FQNEAQ (reference sequence). The CDR3, as DNA: TGTGCCAGCAGCTGGGGGACAGACATGAACACTGAAGCTTTCTTT. Residues: CASSWGTDMNTEAFF.

The rearrangement links TRBV20-1 to TRBJ2-3, with 8 bases lining up with TRBD1. V shed 3 bases, J shed 3 bases, and the junction held 14 bases outside the gene matches. The CDR3 length is 17 residues. Germline assignment: CDR1 DFQATT and CDR2 SNEGSKA (reference sequence). In DNA, the CDR3 is TGCAGTGCTAGTGGACAGGGAGGCGGAGTGCGAACAGATACGCAGTATTTT. Residues: CSASGQGGGVRTDTQYF.

CDR3 DNA sequence: TGTGCCAGCAGCCCCAGGGACAGGGGGCGACGGGGCTACACCTTC. Translating gives CASSPRDRGRRGYTF. The chain has TRBV7-8 and TRBJ1-2, with 12 bases matching TRBD1. Germline loops: CDR1 SGHVS, CDR2 FQNEAQ. V lost 5 bases to trimming and J lost 8 bases; unmatched junction nucleotides: 9. The CDR3 is 15 amino acids. The variable domain in full, completed from reference TRBV7-8 and TRBJ1-2, reads GAGVSQSPRYKVAKRGQDVALRCDPISGHVSLFWYQQALGQGPEFLTYFQNEAQLDKSGLPSDRFFAERPEGSVSTLKIQRTQQEDSAVYLCASSPRDRGRRGYTFGSGTRLTVV.